This TCR beta chain comes out of a study of tumor-infiltrating lymphocytes in primary liver carcinoma. Starting material of 450 to 500 ng total RNA yielded TCR beta cDNA via a constant-region primer. Libraries covering TCR beta were generated through three nested multiplex PCR rounds (using a slightly modified ARM-PCR). Running ten to eleven cycles apiece, the first two PCR rounds relied on TRBV1-TRBV30 forward primers together with a C-beta reverse primer. One entry per CDR3 protein results from TCRdb running MiXCR on the multiplex PCR reads. The table has about 200,000 distinct CDR3 sequences, 85% seen once; the top ten hold 15% to 20%. Germline lookup yields CDR1 MNHEY and CDR2 SVGEGT. The CDR3 runs 15 residues. Unsorted bulk tissue, about 17-33 mg of it, served as the source for co-extraction of RNA and DNA. Chronic HBV infection was present, with no prior treatment. There were over 80% viable tumor cells in every single sample of tumor.

Study outcomes and limitations: Tumor region pairs shared more overlap than did tumor-adjacent and tumor-blood pairs. Tumors and blood were compared for top-250-clone fraction, and tumors had the significantly higher value (p = 0.039).

Comment on this clonotype: Antigen unknown. A junction boundary mismatches the germline segment, possibly from a read error.

Sequencing was carried out using tumor tissue from primary liver carcinoma. The rearrangement uses TRBV6-2 or TRBV6-3 and TRBJ1-2; possibly TRBD1 for D (5 bases). This sequence was found in a man aged 35 to 55 with primary liver carcinoma and hepatitis B virus infection. This CDR3 reads CASSPPRDPVYDYTF. The CDR3 DNA follows: TGTGCCAGCAGTCCGCCCAGGGACCCGGTCTATGACTACACCTTC.